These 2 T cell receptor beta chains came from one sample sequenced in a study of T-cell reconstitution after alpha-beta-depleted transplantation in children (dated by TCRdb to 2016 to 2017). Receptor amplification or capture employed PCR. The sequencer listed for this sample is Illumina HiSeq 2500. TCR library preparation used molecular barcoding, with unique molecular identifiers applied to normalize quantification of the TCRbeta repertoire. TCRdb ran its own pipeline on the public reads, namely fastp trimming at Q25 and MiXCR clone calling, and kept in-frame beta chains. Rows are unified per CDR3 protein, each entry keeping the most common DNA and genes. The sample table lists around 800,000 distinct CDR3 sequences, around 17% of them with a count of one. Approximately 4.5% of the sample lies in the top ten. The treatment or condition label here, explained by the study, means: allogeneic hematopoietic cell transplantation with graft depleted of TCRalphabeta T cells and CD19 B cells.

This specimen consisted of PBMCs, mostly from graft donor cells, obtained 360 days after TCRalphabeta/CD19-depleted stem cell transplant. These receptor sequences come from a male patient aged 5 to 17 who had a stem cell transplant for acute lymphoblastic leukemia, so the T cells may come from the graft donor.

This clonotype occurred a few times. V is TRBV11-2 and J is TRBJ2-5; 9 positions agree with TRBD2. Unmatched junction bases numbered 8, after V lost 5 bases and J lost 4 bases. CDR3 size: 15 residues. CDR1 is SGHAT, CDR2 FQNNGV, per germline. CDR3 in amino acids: CASSQGLAASETQYF. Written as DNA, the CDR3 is TGTGCCAGCAGCCAGGGACTAGCAGCATCAGAGACCCAGTACTTC.

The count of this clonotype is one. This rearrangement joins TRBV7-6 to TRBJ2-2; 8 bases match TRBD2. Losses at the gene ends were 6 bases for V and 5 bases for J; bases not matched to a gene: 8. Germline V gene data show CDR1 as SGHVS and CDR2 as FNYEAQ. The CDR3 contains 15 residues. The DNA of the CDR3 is TGTGCCAGCAGACCAAGCGGGAGCCAAACCGGGGAGCTGTTTTTT. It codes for CASRPSGSQTGELFF.